This TCR beta chain was captured in a study of control samples from healthy donors and cancer patients (dated by TCRdb to the early 2020s). Worth noting for this clone: Its target antigen remains unknown. No base-level quality is on record; no much larger clone is a single base apart.

The receptor library was made with the immunoSEQ multiplex PCR assay. This is the immuneACCESS table as TCRdb keeps it, with only in-frame sequences that have V and J called. A part of the clones is gone; compared with another copy, unresolved V genes explain less than half, and the rest is unexplained. This sample is represented by approximately 220,000 clones; over 90% of them were singletons. More than 1.3% of the sample goes to the ten largest clones. The CDR3 contains 15 residues, cysteine and phenylalanine counted. The retained sequence is limited to the CDR3, 45 bases, with the frame set at the first base. As encoded in the germline V gene (reference sequence), CDR1 is LNHDA while CDR2 is SQIVND. At the junction V is shortened by 0 bases and J by 4 bases, with 7 bases in between.

This TCR was recovered from a man in his forties or fifties in good health. Specimen: blood. This chain is built from TRBV19 and TRBJ2-6, with the D gene not clear enough to name. The sequence in DNA is TGTGCCAGTAGTATAGACGGGCCCGGGGCCAACGTCCTGACTTTC. Translated, this gives CASSIDGPGANVLTF.